The 20 T cell receptor beta chains given below trace back to one sample, sequenced in a study of cytomegalovirus exposure and HLA in healthy donors. The PCR had 60 Vbeta and 13 Jbeta primers. Only in-frame clones appear in the TCRdb table, and some are missing; sequencing was by immunoSEQ multiplex PCR. The sample contains roughly 130,000 clones, around 72% of which appear only once. The sample consisted of PBMCs. The source of these receptors is a human donor in good health.

The chain recombines TRBV4-2 with TRBJ2-3, with 9 positions matching TRBD2. The germline CDR1 and CDR2 sequences are LGHNA and YNFKEQ. CDR3 length equals 17 residues. Losses at the gene ends were 0 bases for V and 1 base for J; bases not matched to a gene: 5. This CDR3 is CASSQEEERGGTDTQYF. As DNA, the CDR3 is TGTGCCAGCAGCCAAGAGGAGGAGCGGGGGGGCACAGATACGCAGTATTTT.

The chain has TRBV5-1 and TRBJ1-1, with 7 bases fitting TRBD1. Trimming removed 1 base from V and 8 bases from J; junction bases left unmatched: 8. Germline-derived CDR1 and CDR2 are SGHRS and YFSETQ. The CDR3 has 14 amino acids. CDR3 DNA: TGCGCCAGCAGCTTGTGGGAAAGGGACAGCGAAGCTTTCTTT. Translation gives CASSLWERDSEAFF.

This clone appeared a few times. This rearrangement joins TRBV30 to TRBJ2-1; 8 bases are a match to TRBD2. Unmatched junction bases numbered 9, after V lost 3 bases and J lost 8 bases. The CDR3 has 14 residues. The V gene's germline CDR1 is GTSNPN and CDR2 SVGIG (reference sequence). This CDR3 reads CAWRPGLVGHEQFF. The CDR3 region has the DNA TGTGCCTGGAGACCGGGACTAGTTGGTCATGAGCAGTTCTTC.

In this sample, this clone turned up a few times. The chain has TRBV18 and TRBJ2-7; TRBD2 matches 11 bases. V lost 3 bases, J lost 2 bases, and 3 bases stayed unmatched. The CDR3 covers 15 residues. The germline CDR1 and CDR2 sequences are KGHSH and LQKENI. The CDR3 is CASSPGSGGAYEQYF. The CDR3 DNA reads as TGTGCCAGCTCACCGGGTAGCGGGGGGGCCTACGAGCAGTACTTC.

The chain is built from TRBV30 and TRBJ1-1, with D perhaps TRBD1 (5 bases). This CDR3 is built from 12 residues. CDR1 is GTSNPN, CDR2 SVGIG, per germline (reference sequence). Trimming removed 5 bases from V and 3 bases from J, with 10 bases in between. The CDR3 sequence: CAWQGGDTEAFF. CDR3 in DNA: TGTGCCTGGCAGGGAGGAGACACTGAAGCTTTCTTT.

The chain is built from TRBV13 and TRBJ2-1; D is perhaps TRBD2 (5 bases). The CDR3 spans 16 residues. The germline V gene has CDR1 PRHDT and CDR2 FYEKMQ (reference sequence). V lost 5 bases to trimming and J lost 0 bases, with 14 bases between them. CDR3 in amino acids: CASSVYWAGSYNEQFF. The CDR3 DNA is TGTGCCAGCAGCGTTTATTGGGCGGGCTCCTACAATGAGCAGTTCTTC.

This rearrangement joins TRBV19 to TRBJ2-7; D might be TRBD1 (8 bases). Trimming took 6 bases from V and 4 from J, leaving 16 bases between them. The CDR3 has 14 residues. The germline V gene has CDR1 LNHDA and CDR2 SQIVND (reference sequence). CDR3: CASRKTGGGYEQYF. CDR3 in DNA: TGTGCCAGTAGGAAAACAGGGGGAGGGTACGAGCAGTACTTC. Drawing the rest from reference TRBV19 and TRBJ2-7, the complete variable domain is DGGITQSPKYLFRKEGQNVTLSCEQNLNHDAMYWYRQDPGQGLRLIYYSQIVNDFQKGDIAEGYSVSREKKESFPLTVTSAQKNPTAFYLCASRKTGGGYEQYFGPGTRLTVT.

This chain joins TRBV30 and TRBJ1-5, with TRBD1 identical over 7 bases. Germline-derived CDR1 and CDR2 are GTSNPN and SVGIG (reference sequence). There are 13 residues in the CDR3. V shed 2 bases and J 4 bases; nucleotides not matched to a gene: 2. This CDR3 reads CAWSSGGNQPQHF. The CDR3 DNA reads as TGTGCCTGGAGTTCAGGGGGAAATCAGCCCCAGCATTTT.

This chain uses TRBV27 with TRBJ2-2; TRBD1 matches at 10 bases. The CDR3 covers 15 residues. Germline V gene sequence: CDR1 MNHEY, CDR2 SMNVEV (reference sequence). Unmatched junction bases numbered 9, after V lost 8 bases and J lost 6 bases. CDR3 region: CASRRTGGDSGELFF. As DNA, the CDR3 is TGTGCCAGCCGACGGACAGGGGGGGATTCCGGGGAGCTGTTTTTT.

As regards this clone: The same CDR3 is also encoded by other DNA sequences in this sample. V is TRBV28 and J is TRBJ2-5; 8 nucleotides align to TRBD1. V lost 5 bases, J lost 5 bases, and 7 bases stayed unmatched. This CDR3 contains 14 residues. Germline lookup yields CDR1 MDHEN and CDR2 SYDVKM. The DNA of the CDR3 is TGTGCCAGCAGTGAGCCGACAGGGGAGGAGACCCAGTACTTC. This sequence encodes CASSEPTGEETQYF.

CDR3 sequence (DNA): TGCGCCAGCAGCGACCCGGGGAGGACTAGCACAGATACGCAGTATTTT. Its protein is CASSDPGRTSTDTQYF. This chain links TRBV5-1 with TRBJ2-3, with a tentative D call TRBD2 (6 bases). The CDR3 length is 16 residues. V dropped 4 bases and J dropped 0 bases, with 15 bases sitting between them. Germline CDR1 is SGHRS and CDR2 is YFSETQ.

Comment on this clone: An end of the junction does not agree with germline; a read error may underlie this. V gene TRBV7-9 combines with J gene TRBJ1-2; D might be TRBD1 (6 bases). The CDR3 has 15 amino acids. The germline CDR1 and CDR2 sequences are SEHNR and FQNEAQ (reference sequence). The CDR3, as DNA: TGTTCCAGCAGCTTAGGACAGCTGACTAACTATGGCTACACCTTC. Its translation: CSSSLGQLTNYGYTF.

The chain has TRBV28 and TRBJ2-7; TRBD1 is a possible D gene (5 bases). V was trimmed by 3 bases and J by 2 bases, leaving 11 bases between them. CDR1 is MDHEN, CDR2 SYDVKM, per germline. The CDR3 extends over 14 amino acids. CDR3 nucleotides: TGTGCCAGCAGTTTCCTGGCAGGGCCCTACGAGCAGTACTTC. Its protein product is CASSFLAGPYEQYF.

V usage is TRBV11-2 and J usage is TRBJ2-7, with 8 bases identical to TRBD1. Germline V CDR1 and CDR2: SGHAT, FQNNGV. The V segment lost 4 bases and the J segment 2 bases; nucleotides outside the gene matches: 4. CDR3 size: 14 residues. The CDR3 nucleotides are TGTGCCAGCAGCTACGGACAGGGAGCCTACGAGCAGTACTTC. Encoded protein: CASSYGQGAYEQYF.

This clone appeared a few times. This chain links TRBV5-1 with TRBJ2-2; TRBD2 might be the D (7 bases). V was pared by 3 bases and J by 2 bases, with 17 bases between. The CDR3 length is 17 residues. Germline CDR1 SGHRS, CDR2 YFSETQ. The CDR3 region is CASSSGGGSSNTGELFF. DNA of the CDR3: TGCGCCAGCAGCTCTGGGGGCGGGAGCTCCAACACCGGGGAGCTGTTTTTT.

This chain uses TRBV28 with TRBJ2-1, with D maybe TRBD2 (6 bases). The V end was cut by 2 bases, the J end by 11 bases, with 10 bases between. The CDR3 contains 12 residues. CDR1 MDHEN and CDR2 SYDVKM come from the germline V gene. CDR3 sequence (DNA): TGTGCCAGCAGTTTAGGGGACTCCAAGCAGTTCTTC. Protein sequence: CASSLGDSKQFF.

This clone has just a few counts. The rearrangement links TRBV14 to TRBJ1-1; the match to TRBD1 covers 7 bases. Germline-derived CDR1 and CDR2 are SGHDN and FVKESK. V lost 4 bases to trimming and J lost 1 base; unmatched junction nucleotides: 9. The CDR3 covers 16 residues. CDR3 residues: CASSRLQGGQNTEAFF. DNA for the CDR3: TGTGCCAGCAGCCGCCTTCAGGGGGGTCAGAACACTGAAGCTTTCTTT.

This clone has just a few counts. The V call is TRBV2, the J call TRBJ1-5; D perhaps matches TRBD1 (6 bases). CDR3 length equals 14 residues. In germline, CDR1 is SNHLY, CDR2 FYNNEI. V dropped 9 bases and J dropped 4 bases, with 16 bases sitting between them. The CDR3 DNA sequence: TGTGCCAGTAACCTGGGGGCAGGGAATCAGCCCCAGCATTTT. Residues: CASNLGAGNQPQHF. Full variable domain (missing parts from reference TRBV2 and TRBJ1-5): EPEVTQTPSHQVTQMGQEVILRCVPISNHLYFYWYRQILGQKVEFLVSFYNNEISEKSEIFDDQFSVERPDGSNFTLKIRSTKLEDSAMYFCASNLGAGNQPQHFGDGTRLSIL.

The chain couples TRBV5-8 to TRBJ2-2, with a possible D match to TRBD1 (7 bases). This CDR3 comprises 14 residues. Germline V gives CDR1 SGHTS, CDR2 YDEGEE. V lost 3 bases and J lost 5, with 11 bases in between. The chain's CDR3 is CASSWGDSTGELFF. Here the CDR3 DNA reads TGTGCCAGCAGCTGGGGGGACAGTACCGGGGAGCTGTTTTTT.

Written as DNA, the CDR3 is TGTGCCAGCAGCTTAGTGGGACAGGGGGTCACCGGGGAGCTGTTTTTT. It is translated as CASSLVGQGVTGELFF. The chain combines TRBV7-2 with TRBJ2-2; TRBD1 aligns across 11 bases. Germline V gene lookup returns CDR1 SGHTA and CDR2 FQGNSA. Germline trimming cut 1 base from V and 4 bases from J; bases unmatched to any gene: 2. CDR3 length: 16 residues.